This TCR beta chain was documented in a study of cytomegalovirus exposure and HLA in healthy donors. Study conclusions and caveats: Among TCR beta chains, those listed as cytomegalovirus-associated numbered over 150. Most observed TCR sequences were rare, whereas some public TCRs were detected in many donors.

The study drew the donors from its roughly 130-subject validation cohort, separate from the approximately 700-subject first cohort. On this clone: Its antigen is currently unknown.

TCRdb's copy holds only in-frame clones and misses some; the assay was immunoSEQ multiplex PCR. The table includes fewer than 250,000 clones, just under 90% detected once. V shed 2 bases and J shed 0 bases, with 11 bases lying between them. Germline V gene data show CDR1 as SGHTA and CDR2 as FQGNSA. The CDR3 has 15 amino acids. This TCR was sampled from a man between 18 and 29 years old in good health and CMV-seronegative. The chain employs TRBV7-2 and TRBJ2-7; tentative D call: TRBD1 (6 bases). What was sequenced was PBMCs. The CDR3 loop reads CASSLSTGTSYEQYF. DNA for the CDR3: TGTGCCAGCAGCTTATCGACAGGAACCTCCTACGAGCAGTACTTC.